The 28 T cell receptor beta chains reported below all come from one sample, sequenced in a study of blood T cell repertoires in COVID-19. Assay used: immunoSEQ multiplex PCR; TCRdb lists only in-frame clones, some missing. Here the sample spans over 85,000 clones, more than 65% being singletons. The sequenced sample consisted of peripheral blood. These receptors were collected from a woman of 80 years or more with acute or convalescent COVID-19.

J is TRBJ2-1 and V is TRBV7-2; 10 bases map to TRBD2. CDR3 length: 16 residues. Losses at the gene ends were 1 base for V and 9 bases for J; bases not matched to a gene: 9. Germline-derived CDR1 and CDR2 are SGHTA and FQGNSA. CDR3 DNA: TGTGCCAGCAGCTTAGAATTTTTGGCTAGCGGGAGTGAGCAGTTCTTC. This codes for CASSLEFLASGSEQFF.

The CDR3 is CASSFGTGGETQYF. The DNA for the CDR3 is TGTGCCAGCAGTTTCGGGACAGGGGGAGAGACCCAGTACTTC. This chain uses TRBV6-5 with TRBJ2-5; 11 bases are shared with TRBD1. J gave up 4 bases and V 4 bases, and 2 bases lay outside the gene matches. Germline lookup yields CDR1 MNHEY and CDR2 SVGAGI. There are 14 residues in the CDR3.

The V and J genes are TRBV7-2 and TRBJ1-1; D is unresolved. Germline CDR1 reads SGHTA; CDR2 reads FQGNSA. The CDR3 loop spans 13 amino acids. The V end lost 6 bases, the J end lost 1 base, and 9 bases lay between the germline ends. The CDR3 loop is CASRRRENTEAFF. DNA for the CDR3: TGTGCCAGCAGACGCCGGGAGAACACTGAAGCTTTCTTT.

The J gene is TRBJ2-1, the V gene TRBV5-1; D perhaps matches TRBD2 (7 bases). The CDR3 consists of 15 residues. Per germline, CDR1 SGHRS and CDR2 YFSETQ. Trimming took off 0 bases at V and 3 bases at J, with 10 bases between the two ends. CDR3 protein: CASSLEGGSYNEQFF. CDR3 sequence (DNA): TGCGCCAGCAGCTTGGAGGGGGGGAGCTACAATGAGCAGTTCTTC.

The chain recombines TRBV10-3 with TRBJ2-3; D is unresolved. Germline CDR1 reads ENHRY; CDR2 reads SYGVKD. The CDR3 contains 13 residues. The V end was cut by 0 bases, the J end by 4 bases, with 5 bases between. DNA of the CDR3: TGTGCCATCAGTGAGTCCCAGTCAGATACGCAGTATTTT. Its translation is CAISESQSDTQYF.

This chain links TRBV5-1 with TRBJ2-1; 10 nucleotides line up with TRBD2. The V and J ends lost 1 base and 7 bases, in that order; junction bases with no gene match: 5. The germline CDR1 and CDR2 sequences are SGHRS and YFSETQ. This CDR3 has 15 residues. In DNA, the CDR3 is TGCGCCAGCAGCTTGCTAGCGGGGGCCGGGAATGAGCAGTTCTTC. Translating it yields CASSLLAGAGNEQFF.

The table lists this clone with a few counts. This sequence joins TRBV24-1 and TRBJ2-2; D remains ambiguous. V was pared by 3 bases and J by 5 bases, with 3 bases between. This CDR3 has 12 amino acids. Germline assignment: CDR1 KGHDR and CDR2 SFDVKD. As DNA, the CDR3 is TGTGCCACCAGTGATGCGACCGGGGAGCTGTTTTTT. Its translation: CATSDATGELFF.

The CDR3 reads CASSLLRDNSYEQYF. The CDR3 DNA reads as TGTGCCAGCAGTTTACTACGGGACAATTCCTACGAGCAGTACTTC. This chain links TRBV28 with TRBJ2-7; the D gene is possibly TRBD1 (6 bases). Trimming took off 2 bases at V and 1 base at J, with 12 bases between the two ends. Germline V CDR1 and CDR2: MDHEN, SYDVKM. The CDR3 contains 15 residues.

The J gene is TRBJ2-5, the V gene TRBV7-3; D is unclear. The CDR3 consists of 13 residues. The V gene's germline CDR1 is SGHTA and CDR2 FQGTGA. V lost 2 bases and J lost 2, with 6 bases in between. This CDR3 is CASSLGSQETQYF. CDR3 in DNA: TGTGCCAGCAGCTTAGGCAGTCAAGAGACCCAGTACTTC. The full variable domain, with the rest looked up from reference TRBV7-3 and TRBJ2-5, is GAGVSQTPSNKVTEKGKYVELRCDPISGHTALYWYRQSLGQGPEFLIYFQGTGAADDSGLPNDRFFAVRPEGSVSTLKIQRTERGDSAVYLCASSLGSQETQYFGPGTRLLVL.

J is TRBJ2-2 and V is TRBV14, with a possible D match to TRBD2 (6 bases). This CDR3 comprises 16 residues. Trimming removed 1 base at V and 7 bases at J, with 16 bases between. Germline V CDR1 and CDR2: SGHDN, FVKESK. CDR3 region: CASSQVYPGVGGELFF. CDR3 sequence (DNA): TGTGCCAGCAGCCAAGTATATCCGGGGGTCGGCGGGGAGCTGTTTTTT.

The CDR3 here is CASGRERGEQYF. The CDR3 nucleotides read TGTGCCAGTGGCCGGGAGCGGGGCGAGCAGTACTTC. The chain combines TRBV6-5 with TRBJ2-7, with 7 bases matching TRBD2. CDR1 is MNHEY and CDR2 is SVGAGI in the germline V gene. J was trimmed by 6 bases and V by 9 bases; bases with no gene match: 8. CDR3 length: 12 amino acids.

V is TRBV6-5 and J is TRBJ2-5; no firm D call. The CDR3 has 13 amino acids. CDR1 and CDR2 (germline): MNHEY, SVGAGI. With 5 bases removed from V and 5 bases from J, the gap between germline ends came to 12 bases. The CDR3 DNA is TGTGCCAGCAGTACTAACGCCTTGGAGACCCAGTACTTC. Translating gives CASSTNALETQYF.

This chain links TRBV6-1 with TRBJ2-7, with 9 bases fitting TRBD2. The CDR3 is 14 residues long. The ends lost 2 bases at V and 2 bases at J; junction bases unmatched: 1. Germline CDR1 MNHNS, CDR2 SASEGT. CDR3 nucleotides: TGTGCCAGCAGTGAACTAGCGGGGCCCTACGAGCAGTACTTC. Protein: CASSELAGPYEQYF.

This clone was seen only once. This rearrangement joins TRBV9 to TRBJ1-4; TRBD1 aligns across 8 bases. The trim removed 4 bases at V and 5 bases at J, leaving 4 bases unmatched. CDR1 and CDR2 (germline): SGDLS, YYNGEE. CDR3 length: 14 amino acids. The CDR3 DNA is TGTGCCAGCAGCAGGACAGGGTTAAATGAAAAACTGTTTTTT. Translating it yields CASSRTGLNEKLFF. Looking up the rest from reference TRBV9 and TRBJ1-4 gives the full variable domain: DSGVTQTPKHLITATGQRVTLRCSPRSGDLSVYWYQQSLDQGLQFLIQYYNGEERAKGNILERFSAQQFPDLHSELNLSSLELGDSALYFCASSRTGLNEKLFFGSGTQLSVL.

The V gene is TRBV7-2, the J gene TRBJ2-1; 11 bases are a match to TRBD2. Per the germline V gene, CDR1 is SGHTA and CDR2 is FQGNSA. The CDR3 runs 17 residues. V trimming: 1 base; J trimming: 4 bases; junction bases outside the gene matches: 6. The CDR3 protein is CASSLGGTSGSYNEQFF. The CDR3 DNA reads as TGTGCCAGCAGCTTAGGGGGGACTAGCGGCTCTTACAATGAGCAGTTCTTC.

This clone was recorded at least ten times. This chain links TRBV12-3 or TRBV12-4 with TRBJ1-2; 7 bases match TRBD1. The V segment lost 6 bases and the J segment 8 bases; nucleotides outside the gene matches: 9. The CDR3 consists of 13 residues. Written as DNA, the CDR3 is TGTGCCAGCAGACTGTCCAGGGGGGAAGGCTACACCTTC. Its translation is CASRLSRGEGYTF.

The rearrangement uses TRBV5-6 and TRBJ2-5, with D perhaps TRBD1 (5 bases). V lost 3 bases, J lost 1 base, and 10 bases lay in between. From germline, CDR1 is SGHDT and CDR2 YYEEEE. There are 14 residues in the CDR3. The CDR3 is CASSSTDTQETQYF. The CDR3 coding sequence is TGTGCCAGCAGCTCGACAGACACCCAAGAGACCCAGTACTTC.

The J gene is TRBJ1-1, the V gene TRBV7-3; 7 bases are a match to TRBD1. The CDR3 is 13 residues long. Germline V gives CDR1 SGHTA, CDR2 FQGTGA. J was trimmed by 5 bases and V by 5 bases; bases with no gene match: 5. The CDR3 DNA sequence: TGTGCCAGCAGCATCCAACAGGGGACTGAAGCTTTCTTT. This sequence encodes CASSIQQGTEAFF.

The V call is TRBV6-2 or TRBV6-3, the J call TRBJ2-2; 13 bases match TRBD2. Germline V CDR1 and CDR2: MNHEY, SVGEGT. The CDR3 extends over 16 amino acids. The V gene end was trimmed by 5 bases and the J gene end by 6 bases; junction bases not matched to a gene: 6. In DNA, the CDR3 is TGTGCCAGCAGTCGGACTAGCGGGGGCGAGGCCGGGGAGCTGTTTTTT. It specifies CASSRTSGGEAGELFF.

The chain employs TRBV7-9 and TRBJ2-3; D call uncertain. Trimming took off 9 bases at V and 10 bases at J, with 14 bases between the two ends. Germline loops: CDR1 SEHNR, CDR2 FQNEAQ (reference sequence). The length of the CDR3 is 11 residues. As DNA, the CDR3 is TGTGCCAGTATGCAGGATTTGGCGCAGTATTTT. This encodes CASMQDLAQYF.

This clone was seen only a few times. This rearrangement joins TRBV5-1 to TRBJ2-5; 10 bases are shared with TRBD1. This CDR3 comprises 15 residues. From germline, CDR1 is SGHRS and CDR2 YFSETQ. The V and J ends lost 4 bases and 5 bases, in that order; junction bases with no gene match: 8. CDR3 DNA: TGCGCCAGCAGCCTACGACAGGGGGCCGGGGAGACCCAGTACTTC. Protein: CASSLRQGAGETQYF.

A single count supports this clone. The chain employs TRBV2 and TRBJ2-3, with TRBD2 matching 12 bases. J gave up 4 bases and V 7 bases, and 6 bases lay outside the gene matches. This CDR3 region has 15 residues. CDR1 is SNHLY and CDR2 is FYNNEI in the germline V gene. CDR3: CASTRASGRADTQYF. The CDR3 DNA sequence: TGTGCCAGCACAAGGGCTAGCGGGAGGGCAGATACGCAGTATTTT.

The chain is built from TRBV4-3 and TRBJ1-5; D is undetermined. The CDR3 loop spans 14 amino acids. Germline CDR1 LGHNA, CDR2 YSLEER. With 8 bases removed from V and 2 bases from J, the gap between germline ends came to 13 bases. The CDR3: CASGEIVGNQPQHF. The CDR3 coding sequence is TGCGCCAGCGGAGAGATTGTGGGCAATCAGCCCCAGCATTTT.

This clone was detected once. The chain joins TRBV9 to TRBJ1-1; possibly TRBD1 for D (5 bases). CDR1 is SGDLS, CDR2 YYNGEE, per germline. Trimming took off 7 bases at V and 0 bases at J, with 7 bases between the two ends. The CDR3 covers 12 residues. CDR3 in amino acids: CASGGVNTEAFF. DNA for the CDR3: TGTGCCAGCGGAGGGGTGAACACTGAAGCTTTCTTT.

The DNA for the CDR3 is TGTGCCAGCAGCGGAGGACAGCGGCCTGCAACTAATGAAAAACTGTTTTTT. Translation: CASSGGQRPATNEKLFF. The chain recombines TRBV5-4 with TRBJ1-4, with D possibly being TRBD1 (6 bases). CDR1 SGHNT and CDR2 YYREEE come from the germline V gene (reference sequence). The CDR3 length is 17 residues. V was pared by 4 bases and J by 0 bases, with 16 bases between. Full variable domain (rest looked up from reference TRBV5-4 and TRBJ1-4): ETGVTQSPTHLIKTRGQQVTLRCSSQSGHNTVSWYQQALGQGPQFIFQYYREEENGRGNFPPRFSGLQFPNYSSELNVNALELDDSALYLCASSGGQRPATNEKLFFGSGTQLSVL.

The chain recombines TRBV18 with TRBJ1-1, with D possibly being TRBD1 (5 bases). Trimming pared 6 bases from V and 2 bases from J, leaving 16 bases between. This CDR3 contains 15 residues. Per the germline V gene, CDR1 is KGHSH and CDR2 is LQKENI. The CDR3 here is CASSSQAGRNTEAFF. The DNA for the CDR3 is TGTGCCAGCTCGAGTCAGGCAGGGCGAAACACTGAAGCTTTCTTT. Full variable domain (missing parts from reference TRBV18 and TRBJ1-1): NAGVMQNPRHLVRRRGQEARLRCSPMKGHSHVYWYRQLPEEGLKFMVYLQKENIIDESGMPKERFSAEFPKEGPSILRIQQVVRGDSAAYFCASSSQAGRNTEAFFGQGTRLTVV.

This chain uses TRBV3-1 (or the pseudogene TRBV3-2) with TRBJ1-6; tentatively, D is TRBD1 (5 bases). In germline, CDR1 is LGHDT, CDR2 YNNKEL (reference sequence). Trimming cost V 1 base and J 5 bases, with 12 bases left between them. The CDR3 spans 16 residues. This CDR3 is CASSQVWTTDNSPLHF. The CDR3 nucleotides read TGTGCCAGCAGCCAAGTCTGGACGACAGATAATTCACCCCTCCACTTT.

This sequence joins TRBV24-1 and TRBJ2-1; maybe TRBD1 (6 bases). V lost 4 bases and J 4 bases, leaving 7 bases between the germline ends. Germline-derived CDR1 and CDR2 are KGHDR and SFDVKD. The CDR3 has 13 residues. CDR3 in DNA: TGTGCCACCAGTGAAGACAGGTACAATGAGCAGTTCTTC. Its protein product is CATSEDRYNEQFF.